The present T cell receptor (beta chain) was sequenced within a study of control samples from healthy donors and cancer patients (dated by TCRdb to 2020 to 2021). Receptors were amplified or captured by the immunoSEQ multiplex PCR assay. Held by TCRdb, this immuneACCESS table contains in-frame sequences only and omits some clones. Under half of the omission traces to an unresolved V gene where checked; the cause of the rest is unknown. The table for this sample shows 150,000 to 200,000 clones. The ten largest make up roughly 2% of the sample. In the case of this clone: Its antigen is currently not known.

V is reduced by 5 bases and J by 4 bases, leaving a spacing of 15 bases between them. From the cysteine up to the phenylalanine, the CDR3 has a length of 14 residues. Solely the CDR3 DNA is kept, with 42 bases framed from the first base. According to the germline V gene, CDR1 reads SGDLS and CDR2 reads YYNGEE. The sequenced material came from blood. The rearranged chain carries TRBV9 and TRBJ1-1; the best D guess is TRBD1, with 5 bases matching. This clonotype was sampled from a woman aged 30 to 39 in good health. Here the CDR3 is given as CASSLDSLGTEAFF. The nucleotides are TGTGCCAGCAGTCTCGACAGCTTGGGCACTGAAGCTTTCTTT.